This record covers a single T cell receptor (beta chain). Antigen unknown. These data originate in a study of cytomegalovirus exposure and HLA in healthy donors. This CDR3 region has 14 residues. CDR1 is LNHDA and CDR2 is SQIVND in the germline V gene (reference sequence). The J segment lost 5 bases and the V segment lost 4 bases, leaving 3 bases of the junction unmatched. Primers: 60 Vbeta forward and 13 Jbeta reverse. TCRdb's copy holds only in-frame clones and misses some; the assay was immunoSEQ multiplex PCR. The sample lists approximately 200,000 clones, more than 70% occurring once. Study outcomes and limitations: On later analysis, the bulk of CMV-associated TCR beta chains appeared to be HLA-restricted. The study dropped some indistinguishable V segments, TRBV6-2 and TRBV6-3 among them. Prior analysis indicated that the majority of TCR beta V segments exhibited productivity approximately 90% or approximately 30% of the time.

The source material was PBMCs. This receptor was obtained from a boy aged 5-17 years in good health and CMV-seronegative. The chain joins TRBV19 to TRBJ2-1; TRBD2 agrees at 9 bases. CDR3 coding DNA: TGTGCCAGTAGTAGCGGGAGGGCGGACAATGAGCAGTTCTTC. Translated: CASSSGRADNEQFF.